These 5 T cell receptor beta chains share one sample of origin, sequenced in a study of cytomegalovirus exposure and HLA in healthy donors. Sequencing used immunoSEQ multiplex PCR; TCRdb keeps in-frame clones, though not all of them. Among fewer than 140,000 clones listed, 88% were seen once. Sequencing was done on a sample of PBMCs. All receptors derive from a woman under 30 in good health and CMV-seropositive.

V gene TRBV7-9 combines with J gene TRBJ1-6, with 8 positions matching TRBD1. From germline, CDR1 is SEHNR and CDR2 FQNEAQ (reference sequence). The CDR3 runs to 14 residues. Trimming cost V 3 bases and J 9 bases; bases outside gene matches: 4. The CDR3 DNA follows: TGTGCCAGCAGCTTGACAGGGGTAGGTTCACCCCTCCACTTT. Translated: CASSLTGVGSPLHF.

This clone was seen just once. This rearrangement joins TRBV5-1 to TRBJ2-3, with D possibly TRBD2 on 6 matching bases. CDR3 length equals 16 residues. The V end lost 0 bases, the J end lost 2 bases, and 13 bases lay between the germline ends. Per germline, CDR1 SGHRS and CDR2 YFSETQ. The CDR3 here is CASSLDSADYTDTQYF. In nucleotides, the CDR3 is TGCGCCAGCAGCTTGGATTCTGCGGACTACACAGATACGCAGTATTTT.

The rearrangement uses TRBV7-9 and TRBJ2-5, with TRBD1 identical over 7 bases. CDR1 SEHNR and CDR2 FQNEAQ come from the germline V gene (reference sequence). The CDR3 is 15 residues long. J gave up 2 bases and V 3 bases, and 6 bases lay outside the gene matches. The CDR3 region is CASSFGDREQETQYF. DNA of the CDR3: TGTGCCAGCAGCTTTGGAGACAGGGAGCAAGAGACCCAGTACTTC.

The chain couples TRBV10-3 to TRBJ2-3; TRBD1 is a possible D gene (7 bases). The CDR3 totals 19 residues. V dropped 10 bases and J dropped 0 bases, with 29 bases sitting between them. CDR1 and CDR2 from the germline V gene are ENHRY and SYGVKD. CDR3 nucleotides: TGTGCCACCGTGAGGGGAGCGGCAGGGGGGCATATTAGCACAGATACGCAGTATTTT. Translating it yields CATVRGAAGGHISTDTQYF.

This clone appeared once. The CDR3 region is CASMTAQETQYF. The CDR3 nucleotides read TGTGCCAGCATGACAGCCCAAGAGACCCAGTACTTC. V is TRBV25-1 and J is TRBJ2-5; possible D gene TRBD1, 5 bases. CDR3 length: 12 residues. Trimming pared 7 bases from V and 1 base from J, leaving 7 bases between. CDR1 and CDR2 (germline): MGHDK, SYGVNS. The whole variable domain, remainder taken from reference TRBV25-1 and TRBJ2-5, is EADIYQTPRYLVIGTGKKITLECSQTMGHDKMYWYQQDPGMELHLIHYSYGVNSTEKGDLSSESTVSRIRTEHFPLTLESARPSHTSQYLCASMTAQETQYFGPGTRLLVL.